The clone carrying this T cell receptor (beta chain) was observed at least ten times. Genomic DNA served as the source from which two-round multiplex PCR generated TCR beta CDR3 amplicons. Primers specific to each TRBV and TRBJ gene were used in first-round PCR. TCRdb reprocessed the multiplex PCR reads via MiXCR and lists one record per CDR3 protein. This sample has more than 20,000 distinct CDR3 sequences; roughly two fifths occur once, and the top ten carry roughly a third. Germline CDR1 MDHEN, CDR2 SYDVKM. CDR3 length equals 16 residues. V dropped 0 bases and J dropped 0 bases, with 11 bases sitting between them. The record originates from a study of prognosis after radiotherapy for stage I lung cancer.

This specimen consisted of PBMCs, obtained before or after stereotactic body radiation therapy (not recorded which). The sequence was obtained from a donor at least 50 years old with non-small cell lung cancer. The chain couples TRBV28 to TRBJ1-1; D remains unclear. The CDR3 loop is CASSLWGATMNTEAFF. In DNA, the CDR3 is TGTGCCAGCAGTTTATGGGGCGCTACCATGAACACTGAAGCTTTCTTT.